A single sample gave rise to the 5 T cell receptor beta chains below, sequenced in a study of T cells after posttransplantation cyclophosphamide. Clones were read by immunoSEQ multiplex PCR, and TCRdb kept only the in-frame ones, dropping some. The sample includes around 10,000 clones, around 81% seen only once; the top ten take over 15%. Busulfan-fludarabine conditioning, marrow transplant, and cyclophosphamide on days +3 and +4 were administered. Material: PBMCs, obtained roughly 62 months after allogeneic stem cell transplant with posttransplant cyclophosphamide. The receptors shown here come from a female patient aged 50 to 60 who received an allogeneic stem cell transplant from a related donor, was CMV-positive, and had no GVHD. Some T cells may originate from the graft donor.

J is TRBJ1-5 and V is TRBV2; 7 bases align to TRBD1. The CDR3 runs to 14 residues. The J segment lost 0 bases and the V segment lost 8 bases, leaving 4 bases of the junction unmatched. Germline CDR1 is SNHLY and CDR2 is FYNNEI. The CDR3 protein is CASATGLSNQPQHF. CDR3 coding DNA: TGTGCCAGCGCGACAGGGCTTAGCAATCAGCCCCAGCATTTT.

The J gene is TRBJ2-5, the V gene TRBV5-6; 10 bases agree with TRBD2. Germline V gene lookup returns CDR1 SGHDT and CDR2 YYEEEE. V was pared by 0 bases and J by 4 bases, with 0 bases of the junction left unmatched. The CDR3 spans 14 residues. The CDR3 loop is CASSLGLAGETQYF. DNA of the CDR3: TGTGCCAGCAGCTTGGGACTAGCGGGAGAGACCCAGTACTTC. The complete variable domain, with remaining parts taken from reference TRBV5-6 and TRBJ2-5, reads DAGVTQSPTHLIKTRGQQVTLRCSPKSGHDTVSWYQQALGQGPQFIFQYYEEEERQRGNFPDRFSGHQFPNYSSELNVNALLLGDSALYLCASSLGLAGETQYFGPGTRLLVL.

The CDR3 protein is CASSPGRTEAFF. The DNA of the CDR3 is TGTGCCAGCTCACCTGGCCGGACAGAAGCTTTCTTT. The chain carries TRBV18 and TRBJ1-1; D might be TRBD1 (5 bases). V lost 3 bases to trimming and J lost 8 bases, with 10 bases between them. Per the germline V gene, CDR1 is KGHSH and CDR2 is LQKENI. The CDR3 is 12 residues long.

In this sample, this clone turned up a few times. This rearrangement joins TRBV10-3 to TRBJ1-2, with a tentative D call TRBD1 (5 bases). CDR3 length equals 14 residues. With 0 bases removed from V and 7 bases from J, the gap between germline ends came to 12 bases. The germline CDR1 and CDR2 sequences are ENHRY and SYGVKD. The CDR3 DNA reads TGTGCCATCAGTGAGTCGTTGGGAAGGGGTGGCTACACCTTC. It encodes CAISESLGRGGYTF.

This clone was detected once. The chain recombines TRBV6-5 with TRBJ2-1; possible D gene TRBD2, 5 bases. The germline V and J ends were trimmed by 6 bases and 7 bases, with 10 bases remaining between them. This CDR3 contains 12 residues. Germline lookup yields CDR1 MNHEY and CDR2 SVGAGI. CDR3 sequence (DNA): TGTGCCAGCAGACTTCGGGATAATGAGCAGTTCTTC. It specifies CASRLRDNEQFF.